This note documents a single T cell receptor (beta chain) sequence. Its cognate antigen is unknown. Only in-frame clones appear in the TCRdb table, and some are missing; sequencing was by immunoSEQ multiplex PCR. The profile shows some 77,000 clones, roughly 86% of them singletons. This sample is drawn from a study of radiotherapy plus CTLA-4 blockade in lung cancer. On the study more broadly: Patients showed objective responses in about 20% of cases and disease control in roughly 30%.

Those with chemo-refractory metastatic non-small-cell lung cancer were treated with focal radiation combined with CTLA-4 blockade using ipilimumab. Whole-study findings and limits: Response was reportedly best predicted by early blood T cell clone dynamics, with interferon-beta. TCR clones originating in tumors grew in number in blood after radiotherapy plus ipilimumab.

Specimen: peripheral blood, collected from a patient treated with radiotherapy plus ipilimumab. The source of this sequence is a human donor with non-small cell lung cancer who had a partial response to radiotherapy plus ipilimumab.

CDR3 DNA sequence: TGTGCCAGCAGTTTTCAGGGGGACAGGGAGACCCAGTACTTC. Its translation: CASSFQGDRETQYF. This sequence joins TRBV28 and TRBJ2-5, with 8 positions matching TRBD1. CDR1 is MDHEN, CDR2 SYDVKM, per germline. The CDR3 covers 14 residues. The V and J ends lost 3 bases and 5 bases, in that order; junction bases with no gene match: 5.